This T cell receptor beta chain was observed in a study of blood T cell repertoires in COVID-19. Overall study context: The samples span acute and convalescent COVID-19 from the United States, Italy and Spain. Sources were T cells, B-cell-depleted T cells, or PBMCs; the material itself was cDNA or gDNA.

Authors' analysis steps: From reference gene primer amplification, estimates of nucleated cell counts were derived. Method: immunoSEQ multiplex PCR; TCRdb's copy keeps in-frame clones and lacks some. V, J and clone size are taken as reported in that table, and D and trimming were inferred from the DNA itself. The table records under 200,000 clones, 88% of them present only once. Per germline, CDR1 SGHNT and CDR2 YENEEA. V lost 4 bases to trimming and J lost 4 bases, with 13 bases between them. This CDR3 has 15 residues. Living in about two dozen US areas, the participants were between 18 and 89 years of age.

This sequence was found in a woman in her fifties or sixties who had recovered from COVID-19. This sequence joins TRBV11-3 and TRBJ1-4; no clear D. Sequencing was carried out using PBMCs or T cells enriched from blood (not recorded which). CDR3 region: CASSSKVNRNEKLFF. The CDR3 region has the DNA TGTGCCAGCAGCTCTAAAGTAAACCGTAATGAAAAACTGTTTTTT.